This TCR beta chain appears in the sequencing data of a study of blood T cell repertoires in COVID-19. Study-wide background: Specimens from acute and convalescent COVID-19 originated in the United States, Italy and Spain. Sources were T cells, B-cell-depleted T cells, or PBMCs; the material itself was cDNA or gDNA.

This CDR3 has 12 residues. Germline V gene sequence: CDR1 SNHLY, CDR2 FYNNEI. Trimming stripped 1 base from V and 4 bases from J, with 5 bases between. In the original workflow: Scientists estimated how many nucleated cells there were by amplifying reference gene primers. Only in-frame clones appear in the TCRdb table, and some are missing; sequencing was by immunoSEQ multiplex PCR. The V and J calls and clone size were taken over from that table, and D and trimming were inferred from the DNA. The table shows some 97,000 clones, with roughly 87% occurring only once. The sequencing input was peripheral blood. The clonotype comes from a man aged 30 to 45 in a cohort sampled during active COVID-19. This chain joins TRBV2 and TRBJ2-7; D ambiguous. For the CDR3, the DNA is TGTGCCAGCAGTGAAGACTGGTACGAGCAGTACTTC. This sequence encodes CASSEDWYEQYF.